The present entry profiles one T cell receptor beta chain with its context. Its specificity is not known. Viral peptide pool expansion of antigen-specific CD4+ T cells preceded sequencing in the ViraFEST assay. Scientists isolated CD4+ T cells after a roughly 9-day culture period ended. Each participant was given two doses of one vaccine (BNT162b2 or mRNA-1273). Half the medium was replaced with IL-2 medium on days 3 and 7. This entry comes from a study of vaccination effects on CD4 cells after COVID-19. With 1 base removed from V and 5 bases from J, the gap between germline ends came to 19 bases. Germline V gene sequence: CDR1 SGHRS, CDR2 YFSETQ. This CDR3 comprises 16 residues. TCRdb keeps only in-frame clones here, not all; method: immunoSEQ multiplex PCR. The sample lists about 24,000 clones; 60% to 85% were seen once.

The sequencing used CD4+ T cells from PBMCs cultured with HCoV-NL63 spike peptides, collected after COVID-19 vaccination. The V and J genes are TRBV5-1 and TRBJ2-7, with D possibly being TRBD2 (6 bases). This TCR derives from a human donor who received a COVID-19 vaccine. The CDR3 nucleotides are TGCGCCAGCAGCTTGCCCCGGGGGACGGCGGTTGACGAGCAGTACTTC. Translation gives CASSLPRGTAVDEQYF.